This entry concerns a single TCR beta chain. This sample is drawn from a study of blood T cell repertoires in COVID-19. Background on the study: COVID-19 samples collected from the United States, Italy and Spain covered acute and convalescent phases.

CDR3 size: 14 residues. Germline CDR1 SGHDN, CDR2 FVKESK. Trimming took 1 base from V and 0 from J, leaving 4 bases between them. Profiled with immunoSEQ multiplex PCR; TCRdb holds only in-frame clones, not every one. Seen here are about 290,000 clones, around 85% observed once, and the top ten hold around 4.2%. The TCR was taken from a woman between 50 and 59 years old with active or convalescent COVID-19. This sequence joins TRBV14 and TRBJ2-1; D remains ambiguous. The sample was peripheral blood. The CDR3 DNA reads TGTGCCAGCAGCCAAGGGAGCTCCTACAATGAGCAGTTCTTC. This encodes CASSQGSSYNEQFF.